This TCR beta chain stems from a study of cytotoxic CD8 clonotypes in ibrutinib-treated CLL. Study overall: IGHV unmutated about 17; relapsed/refractory 11; treatment-naive under 16. Regarding the study as a whole: Public clonotypes (which were uncommon) either contracted or remained stable on treatment.

A note on this clone: The antigen is not known.

Trimming pared 1 base from V and 10 bases from J, leaving 12 bases between. This CDR3 is built from 13 residues. CDR1 and CDR2 from the germline V gene are SGHDT and YYEEEE. Investigators sought sequencing depths of between 1 in 200,000 and 1 in 1 million T cells. TCRdb's table, derived via immunoSEQ multiplex PCR, lists solely in-frame clones and lacks some. The sample consists of about 300,000 clones, about 72% of them appearing once. The chain employs TRBV5-6 and TRBJ1-5; perhaps TRBD1 as D (6 bases). The source is a human donor with chronic lymphocytic leukemia. The sequences come from PBMCs, collected at disease progression, from a patient treated with ibrutinib. The CDR3 nucleotides read TGTGCCAGCAGCTTGAGAGGGGGGTCCCCCCAGCATTTT. This sequence encodes CASSLRGGSPQHF.